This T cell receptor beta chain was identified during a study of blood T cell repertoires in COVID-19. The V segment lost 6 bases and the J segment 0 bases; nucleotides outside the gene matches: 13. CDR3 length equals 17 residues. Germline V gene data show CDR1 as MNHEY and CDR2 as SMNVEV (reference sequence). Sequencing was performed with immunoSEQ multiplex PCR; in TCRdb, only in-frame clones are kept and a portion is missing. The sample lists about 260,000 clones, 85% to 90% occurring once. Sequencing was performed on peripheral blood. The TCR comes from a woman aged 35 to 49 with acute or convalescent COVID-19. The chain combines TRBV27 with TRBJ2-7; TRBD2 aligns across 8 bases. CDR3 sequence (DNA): TGTGCCAGCAGACGCACCGGGGTTAGCGGGGACTCCTACGAGCAGTACGTC. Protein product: CASRRTGVSGDSYEQYV.